This T cell receptor (beta chain) was sequenced for a study of T cell responses to AZD1222 COVID-19 vaccine. Findings of the study overall: Only a handful of AZD1222 recipients, more than five in all, had baseline seropositivity. Receipt of two AZD1222 doses was followed by a rise in Spike-specific TCR breadth and depth.

CDR3 size: 16 residues. CDR1 LGHNT and CDR2 FRNRAP come from the germline V gene. V lost 7 bases and J lost 0, with 16 bases in between. This clone was seen a single time. Its matching antigen is unknown. Sequenced by immunoSEQ multiplex PCR; TCRdb stores in-frame clones only, minus some. Seen here are 150,000 or so clones, roughly 92% observed once, and the top ten hold about 3.7%. The TCR originated in an adult who received the AZD1222 COVID-19 vaccine. This rearrangement joins TRBV12-5 to TRBJ1-5; unclear D gene. This material consisted of peripheral blood, taken 28 days after the second AZD1222 dose. Written as DNA, the CDR3 is TGTGCTAGTGAGGTAGAGACACTTTATAGCAATCAGCCCCAGCATTTT. Translating gives CASEVETLYSNQPQHF.